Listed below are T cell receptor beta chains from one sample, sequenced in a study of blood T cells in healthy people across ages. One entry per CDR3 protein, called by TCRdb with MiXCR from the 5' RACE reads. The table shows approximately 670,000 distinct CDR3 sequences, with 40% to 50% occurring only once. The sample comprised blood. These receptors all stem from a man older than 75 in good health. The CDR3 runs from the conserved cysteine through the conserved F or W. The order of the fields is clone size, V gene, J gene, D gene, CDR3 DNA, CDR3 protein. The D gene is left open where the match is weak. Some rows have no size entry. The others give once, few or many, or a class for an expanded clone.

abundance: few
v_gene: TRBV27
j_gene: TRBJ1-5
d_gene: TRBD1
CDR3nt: TGTGCCAGCAGTGCGCGACGGGGGACAGTCATAAACAATCAGCCCCAGCATTTT
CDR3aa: CASSARRGTVINNQPQHF

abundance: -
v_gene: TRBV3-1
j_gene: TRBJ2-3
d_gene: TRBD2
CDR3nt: TGTGCCAGCAGCCAAGAGGGGATTAGCGGGAGGGCAGGAGATACGCAGTATTTT
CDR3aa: CASSQEGISGRAGDTQYF

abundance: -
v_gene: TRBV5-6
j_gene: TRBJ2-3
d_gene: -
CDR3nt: TGTGCCAGCAGCTTCCAGCGCACAGATACGCAGTATTTT
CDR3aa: CASSFQRTDTQYF

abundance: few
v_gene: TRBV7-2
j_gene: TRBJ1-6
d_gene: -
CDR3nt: TGTGCCAGCAGCTTAGGACAGAGCAACGGACCCCTCCACTTT
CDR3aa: CASSLGQSNGPLHF

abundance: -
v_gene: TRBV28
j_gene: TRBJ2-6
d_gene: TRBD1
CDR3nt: TGTGCCAGCAGTCTCCCGGGACAGGGGGTTTCTGGGGCCAACGTCCTGACTTTC
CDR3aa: CASSLPGQGVSGANVLTF

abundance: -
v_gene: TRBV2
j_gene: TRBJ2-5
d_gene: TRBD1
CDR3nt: TGTGCCAGCAGTGAAGCGCGGAGGACAGGGGGCGGAGAGACCCAGTACTTC
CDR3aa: CASSEARRTGGGETQYF

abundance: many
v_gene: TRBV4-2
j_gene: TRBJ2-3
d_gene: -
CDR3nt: TGTGCCAGCAGCCAAGTCCGACAGAGGACAGATACGCAGTATTTT
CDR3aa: CASSQVRQRTDTQYF

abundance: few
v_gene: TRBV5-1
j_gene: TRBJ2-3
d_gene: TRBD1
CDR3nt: TGCGCCAGCAGTATCCGGACAGGGCGTGCAGATACGCAGTATTTT
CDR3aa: CASSIRTGRADTQYF

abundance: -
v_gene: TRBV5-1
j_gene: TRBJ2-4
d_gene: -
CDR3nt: TGCGCCAGCAGCTTCACAGGGTCCAAAAACATTCAGTACTTC
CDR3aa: CASSFTGSKNIQYF

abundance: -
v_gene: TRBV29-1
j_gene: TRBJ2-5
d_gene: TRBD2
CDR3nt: TGCAGCGTGGCCTTAGCGGGAGCGGGGCAAGAGACCCAGTACTTC
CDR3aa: CSVALAGAGQETQYF

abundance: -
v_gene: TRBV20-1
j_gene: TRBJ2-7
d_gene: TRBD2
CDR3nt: TGCAGTGCTTCTAGCGGGATATCCTACGAGCAGTACTTC
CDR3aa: CSASSGISYEQYF

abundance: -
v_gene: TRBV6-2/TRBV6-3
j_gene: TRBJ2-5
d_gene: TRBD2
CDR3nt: TGTGCCAGCCGACCTAGGGAGGGCTCGAAGACCCAGTACTTC
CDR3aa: CASRPREGSKTQYF

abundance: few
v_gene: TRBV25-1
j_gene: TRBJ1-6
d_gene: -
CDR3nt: TGTGCCAGCAGTGAAAGTTTGGGGTGGAATTCACCCCTCCACTTT
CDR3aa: CASSESLGWNSPLHF

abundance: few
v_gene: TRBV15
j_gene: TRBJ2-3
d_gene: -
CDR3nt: TGTGCCACCGGGCGGGACTTTACAGATACGCAGTATTTT
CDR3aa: CATGRDFTDTQYF

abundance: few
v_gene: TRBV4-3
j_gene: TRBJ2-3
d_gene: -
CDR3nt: TGCGCCAGCAGCCGGGGAGACAGGTACTCAGACCGCACAGATACGCAGTATTTT
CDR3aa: CASSRGDRYSDRTDTQYF

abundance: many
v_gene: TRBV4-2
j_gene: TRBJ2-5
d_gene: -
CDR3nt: TGTGCCAGCAGCCAAGATCTCATTGGGTCGTCAGGGACCCAGTACTTC
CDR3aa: CASSQDLIGSSGTQYF

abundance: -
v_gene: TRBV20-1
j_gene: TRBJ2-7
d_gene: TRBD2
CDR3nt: TGCAGTGCGGCAACTAGCGGGGATTACAATGAGCAGTACTTC
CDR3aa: CSAATSGDYNEQYF

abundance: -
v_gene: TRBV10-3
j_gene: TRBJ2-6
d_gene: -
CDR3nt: TGTGCCATCAGTGAGTCGGGCCCAGGGGTCTCCGTCTCTGGGGCCAACGTCCAGACTTTC
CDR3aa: CAISESGPGVSVSGANVQTF

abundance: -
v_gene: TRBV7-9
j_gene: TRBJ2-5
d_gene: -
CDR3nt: TGTGCCAGCAGCTTAGCGGTTGTCGCGGGGACCCAGTACTTC
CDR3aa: CASSLAVVAGTQYF

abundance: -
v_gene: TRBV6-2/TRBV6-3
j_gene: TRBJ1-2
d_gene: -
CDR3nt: TGTGCCAGCAGCGACAGCTGGGGCTACACCTTC
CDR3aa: CASSDSWGYTF

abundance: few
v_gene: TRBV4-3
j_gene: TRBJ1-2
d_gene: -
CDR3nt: TGCGCCAGCAGCCCCGCGCGGCAAGTACGTGGCTACACCTTC
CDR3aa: CASSPARQVRGYTF

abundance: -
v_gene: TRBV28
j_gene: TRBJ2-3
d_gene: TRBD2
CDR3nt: TGTGCCAGCAATTTAACTAGCGGGAGTGTTGGTGATACGCAGTATTTT
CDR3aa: CASNLTSGSVGDTQYF

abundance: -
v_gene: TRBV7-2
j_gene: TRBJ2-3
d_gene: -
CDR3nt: TGTGCCAGCAGGCGCCCAGGATCCACAGATTCGCAGTATTTT
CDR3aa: CASRRPGSTDSQYF

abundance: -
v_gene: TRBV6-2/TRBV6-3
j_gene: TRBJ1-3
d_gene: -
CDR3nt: TGTGCCAGCAGTATCGGACAGAACTCTGGAAACACCATATATTTT
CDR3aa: CASSIGQNSGNTIYF

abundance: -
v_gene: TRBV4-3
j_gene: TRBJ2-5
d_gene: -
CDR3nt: TGCGCCAGCAGCCAGTACCGGGGGTACCGAGAGACCCAGTACTTC
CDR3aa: CASSQYRGYRETQYF

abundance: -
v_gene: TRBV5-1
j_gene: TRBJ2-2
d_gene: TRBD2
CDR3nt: TGCGCCAGCACCACCCCAGCGGGGGCGAACACCGGGGAGCTGTTTTTT
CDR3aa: CASTTPAGANTGELFF

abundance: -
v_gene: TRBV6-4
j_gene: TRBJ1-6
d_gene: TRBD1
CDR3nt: TGTGCCAGCAGACGGGAACAGGGGACTTCACCCCTCCACTTT
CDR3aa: CASRREQGTSPLHF